These 5 T cell receptor beta chains were sequenced from one sample in a study of human T cells and chemical hapten exposure. TCRdb re-derived calls from the RACE reads in MiXCR, one entry per CDR3 protein. The repertoire holds some 170,000 distinct CDR3 sequences, around 20% seen once, with roughly 6.7% in the top ten. Documented time point: patch test 1, 2 weeks after DPC sensitization. Documented treatment: therapeutic diphenylcyclopropenone sensitization with weekly scalp DPC. The sample here was whole blood, taken in connection with sensitization to the hapten diphenylcyclopropenone (DPC). All receptors derive from a woman between 50 and 59 years old with alopecia areata. Some clones in this sample may be carry-over from other donors' samples.

The rearrangement links TRBV10-3 to TRBJ1-3, with D unresolved. The CDR3 is 13 amino acids. The V and J ends lost 2 bases and 0 bases respectively, with 2 bases between them. Germline CDR1 reads ENHRY; CDR2 reads SYGVKD. The CDR3 spells CAISENSGNTIYF. Written as DNA, the CDR3 is TGTGCCATCAGTGAGAACTCTGGAAACACCATATATTTT.

This clonotype was found a few times. The CDR3 coding sequence is TGTGCCAGCAGCCACCGCCCTGGCTACAATGAGCAGTTCTTC. The encoded protein is CASSHRPGYNEQFF. The chain is built from TRBV13 and TRBJ2-1; D unclear. This CDR3 has 14 residues. The V end was cut by 5 bases, the J end by 3 bases, with 11 bases between. Germline CDR1 and CDR2: PRHDT and FYEKMQ (reference sequence).

J is TRBJ2-1 and V is TRBV9; no clear D gene. V was pared by 3 bases and J by 4 bases, with 5 bases between. CDR1 is SGDLS and CDR2 is YYNGEE in the germline V gene. CDR3 size: 12 residues. The chain's CDR3 is CASSDIYNEQFF. CDR3 coding DNA: TGTGCCAGCAGCGACATATACAATGAGCAGTTCTTC.

This clonotype turned up a few times. The rearrangement joins TRBV29-1 to TRBJ1-2; tentatively, D is TRBD1 (6 bases). Germline V gene lookup returns CDR1 SQVTM and CDR2 ANQGSEA. V was cut by 5 bases and J by 7 bases, with 14 bases left in between. This CDR3 region has 12 residues. The CDR3 region has the DNA TGCAGCGTTCTGGGGACAAGCGCTGGCTACACCTTC. This translates into CSVLGTSAGYTF.

This chain links TRBV10-3 with TRBJ2-1; 10 nucleotides agree with TRBD2. The V gene's germline CDR1 is ENHRY and CDR2 SYGVKD. The CDR3 extends over 16 amino acids. The junction had 8 bases not matched to a gene; V was cut back by 7 bases and J by 2 bases. CDR3 in amino acids: CAITALGTSAYNEQFF. CDR3 sequence (DNA): TGTGCCATCACCGCCCTAGGGACTAGCGCCTACAATGAGCAGTTCTTC.